These 5 T cell receptor beta chains came from one sample sequenced in a study of cytomegalovirus exposure and HLA in healthy donors. PCR was performed using 60 Vbeta and 13 Jbeta primers. Repertoires were generated with immunoSEQ multiplex PCR, while TCRdb's copy carries only in-frame clones and drops some. The sample includes about 140,000 clones, approximately 78% of them seen just once. The sequencing input was PBMCs. The source is a female donor in good health and CMV-seronegative.

The chain joins TRBV7-6 to TRBJ2-2; maybe TRBD2 (5 bases). V was clipped by 6 bases and J by 5 bases, with 16 bases between them. Germline CDR1 and CDR2: SGHVS and FNYEAQ. The CDR3 is 15 residues long. CDR3 sequence reads: CASRISTWETGELFF. The DNA of the CDR3 is TGTGCCAGCAGGATATCGACTTGGGAGACCGGGGAGCTGTTTTTT.

CDR3 residues: CASSLQGYNYGYTF. The CDR3 coding sequence is TGTGCCAGCAGCTTGCAGGGGTACAACTATGGCTACACCTTC. The chain combines TRBV5-4 with TRBJ1-2, with D possibly TRBD1 on 6 matching bases. The V end lost 1 base, the J end lost 2 bases, and 9 bases lay between the germline ends. CDR3 size: 14 residues. CDR1 and CDR2 from the germline V gene are SGHNT and YYREEE (reference sequence).

This clone has a handful of counts. The chain couples TRBV28 to TRBJ1-6; possible D gene TRBD1, 6 bases. Germline V CDR1 and CDR2: MDHEN, SYDVKM. The CDR3 consists of 14 residues. V was cut by 8 bases and J by 7 bases, with 15 bases left in between. For the CDR3, the DNA is TGTGCCAGCTGGTCGGGACATCAGAATTCACCCCTCCACTTT. This sequence encodes CASWSGHQNSPLHF.

The chain is built from TRBV10-1 and TRBJ2-1; D is perhaps TRBD1 (5 bases). Germline CDR1 and CDR2: WNHNN and SYGVQD (reference sequence). Trimming left V 2 bases short and J 8 bases short, with 10 bases between. This CDR3 is 13 amino acids long. Here the CDR3 DNA reads TGCGCCAGCAGTGAGGCAGGGTACGATGAGCAGTTCTTC. Residues: CASSEAGYDEQFF.

This sequence joins TRBV11-3 and TRBJ2-1; TRBD2 agrees at 10 bases. J lost 10 bases, V lost 6 bases, and 12 bases had no gene match. This CDR3 has 15 residues. CDR1 is SGHNT and CDR2 is YENEEA in the germline V gene. CDR3 nucleotide sequence: TGTGCCAGCAGACCCGGGGGACTAGCGAACAGAGAGCAGTTCTTC. This encodes CASRPGGLANREQFF.